This entry concerns a single T cell receptor beta chain. This CDR3 region has 14 residues. V was pared by 0 bases and J by 5 bases, with 4 bases of the junction left unmatched. Germline CDR1 and CDR2: SGHRS and YFSETQ. This specimen belongs to a study of memory CD4+ T cells and cytomegalovirus serostatus. Repertoires were generated with immunoSEQ multiplex PCR, while TCRdb's copy carries only in-frame clones and drops some. The data contain over 65,000 clones, around 80% of them singletons. The sort gate was single viable CD3+CD4+CD8-CD45RO+ cells for memory CD4+ T cells. The sample consisted of memory CD4+ T cells from blood. The clonotype comes from an adult in good health and CMV-seronegative. The rearrangement joins TRBV5-1 to TRBJ2-7, with 8 bases aligning to TRBD2. The CDR3 is CASSLVVAGNEQYF. The CDR3 region has the DNA TGCGCCAGCAGCTTGGTGGTAGCGGGGAACGAGCAGTACTTC.